Sequencing of this T cell receptor (beta chain) was carried out in a study of tumor-infiltrating lymphocytes in localized non-small cell lung cancer. About the research overall: Patients included smokers and never-smokers with various histologies, some sampled after neoadjuvant chemotherapy.

TCRdb's copy holds only in-frame clones and misses some; the assay was immunoSEQ multiplex PCR. The table shows roughly 11,000 clones, with about four fifths occurring only once. The germline V gene encodes CDR1 PRHDT and CDR2 FYEKMQ (reference sequence). The CDR3 is 16 amino acids. The V and J ends lost 2 bases and 0 bases respectively, with 11 bases between them. The V call is TRBV13, the J call TRBJ2-1; D remains unclear. Sample: lung tumor tissue. The source is a human donor with non-small cell lung cancer. CDR3 protein: CASSLRQTSSYNEQFF. CDR3 DNA: TGTGCCAGCAGCTTAAGGCAGACGTCCTCCTACAATGAGCAGTTCTTC.